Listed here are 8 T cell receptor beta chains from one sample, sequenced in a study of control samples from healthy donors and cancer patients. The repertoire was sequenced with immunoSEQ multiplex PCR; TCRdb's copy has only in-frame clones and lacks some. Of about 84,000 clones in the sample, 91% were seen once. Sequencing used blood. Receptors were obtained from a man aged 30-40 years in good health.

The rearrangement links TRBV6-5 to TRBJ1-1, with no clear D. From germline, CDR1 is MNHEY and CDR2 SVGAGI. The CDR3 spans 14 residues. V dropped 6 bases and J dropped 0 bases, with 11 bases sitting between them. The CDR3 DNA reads TGTGCCAGCAGGGAGCAGCAAATGAACACTGAAGCTTTCTTT. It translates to CASREQQMNTEAFF.

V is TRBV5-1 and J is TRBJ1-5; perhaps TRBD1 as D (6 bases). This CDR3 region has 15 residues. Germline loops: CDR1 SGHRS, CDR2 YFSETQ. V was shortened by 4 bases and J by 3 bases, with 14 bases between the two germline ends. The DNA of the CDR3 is TGCGCCAGCAGCCTTACAGGGATATCCAATCAGCCCCAGCATTTT. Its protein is CASSLTGISNQPQHF.

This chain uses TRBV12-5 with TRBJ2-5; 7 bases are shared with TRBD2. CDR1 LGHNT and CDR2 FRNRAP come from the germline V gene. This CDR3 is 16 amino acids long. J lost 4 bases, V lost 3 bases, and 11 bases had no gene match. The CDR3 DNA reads TGTGCTAGTGGTTTCGGGGGAGGGTCGTTGGGAGAGACCCAGTACTTC. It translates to CASGFGGGSLGETQYF.

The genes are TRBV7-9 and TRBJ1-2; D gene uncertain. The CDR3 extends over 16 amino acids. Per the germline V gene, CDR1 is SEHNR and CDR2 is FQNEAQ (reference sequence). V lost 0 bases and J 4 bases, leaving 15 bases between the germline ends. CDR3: CASSLAQASRPYGYTF. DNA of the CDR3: TGTGCCAGCAGCTTAGCGCAGGCCTCGAGACCCTATGGCTACACCTTC.

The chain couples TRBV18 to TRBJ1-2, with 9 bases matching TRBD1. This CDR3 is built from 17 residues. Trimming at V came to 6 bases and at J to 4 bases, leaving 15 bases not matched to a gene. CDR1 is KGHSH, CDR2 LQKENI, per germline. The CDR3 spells CASSSNSGTGTFYGYTF. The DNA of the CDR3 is TGTGCCAGCTCTTCGAATTCCGGGACAGGGACCTTCTATGGCTACACCTTC. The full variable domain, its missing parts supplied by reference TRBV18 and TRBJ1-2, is NAGVMQNPRHLVRRRGQEARLRCSPMKGHSHVYWYRQLPEEGLKFMVYLQKENIIDESGMPKERFSAEFPKEGPSILRIQQVVRGDSAAYFCASSSNSGTGTFYGYTFGSGTRLTVV.

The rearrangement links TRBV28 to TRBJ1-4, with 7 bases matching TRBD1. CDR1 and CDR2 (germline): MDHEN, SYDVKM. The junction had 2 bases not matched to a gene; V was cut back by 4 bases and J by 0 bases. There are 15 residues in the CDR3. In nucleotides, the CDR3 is TGTGCCAGCAGTTCTGGGACAGCAACTAATGAAAAACTGTTTTTT. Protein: CASSSGTATNEKLFF.

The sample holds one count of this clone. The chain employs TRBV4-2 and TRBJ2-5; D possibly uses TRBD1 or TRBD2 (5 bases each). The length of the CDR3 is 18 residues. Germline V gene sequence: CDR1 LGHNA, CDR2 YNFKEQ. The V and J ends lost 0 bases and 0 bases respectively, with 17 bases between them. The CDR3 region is CASSQDLGWGSNQETQYF. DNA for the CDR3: TGTGCCAGCAGCCAAGACCTCGGATGGGGGAGCAACCAAGAGACCCAGTACTTC.

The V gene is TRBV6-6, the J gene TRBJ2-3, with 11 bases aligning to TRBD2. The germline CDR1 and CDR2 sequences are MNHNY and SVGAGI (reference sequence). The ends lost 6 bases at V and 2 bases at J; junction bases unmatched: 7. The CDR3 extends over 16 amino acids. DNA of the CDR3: TGTGCCAGCAGCCCAGTTAGCGGGAGGGTCACAGATACGCAGTATTTT. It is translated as CASSPVSGRVTDTQYF.